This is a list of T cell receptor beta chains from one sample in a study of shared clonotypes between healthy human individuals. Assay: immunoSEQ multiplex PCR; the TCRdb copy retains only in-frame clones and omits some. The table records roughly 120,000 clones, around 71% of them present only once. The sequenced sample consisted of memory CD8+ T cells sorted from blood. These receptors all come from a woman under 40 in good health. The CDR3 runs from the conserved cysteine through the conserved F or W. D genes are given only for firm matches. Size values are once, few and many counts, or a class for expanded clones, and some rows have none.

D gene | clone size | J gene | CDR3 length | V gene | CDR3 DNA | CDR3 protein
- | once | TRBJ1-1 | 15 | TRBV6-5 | TGTGCCAGCAGTTACTGGCGGGGGGCAGGGGCTGAAGCTTTCTTT | CASSYWRGAGAEAFF
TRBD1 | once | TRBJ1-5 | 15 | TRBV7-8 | TGTGCCAGCAGCTTAGTTGGGACAGGGAATCAGCCCCAGCATTTT | CASSLVGTGNQPQHF
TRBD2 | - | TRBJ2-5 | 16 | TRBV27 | TGTGCCAGCAGTTTTCGACTAGCGGGAGGGGGCGAGACCCAGTACTTC | CASSFRLAGGGETQYF
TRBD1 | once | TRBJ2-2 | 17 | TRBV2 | TGTGCCAGCAGTGAGTCGCCGGGACAGGGTCACACCGGGGAGCTGTTTTTT | CASSESPGQGHTGELFF
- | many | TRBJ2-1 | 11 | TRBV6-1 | TGTGCCAGCAGTAATTTTGGGGAGCAGTTCTTC | CASSNFGEQFF
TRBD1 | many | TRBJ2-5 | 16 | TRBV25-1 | TGTGCCAGCAGTGATTCTTACAGGGGGAGACAAGAGACCCAGTACTTC | CASSDSYRGRQETQYF
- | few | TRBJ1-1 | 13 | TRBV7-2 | TGTGCCAGCAGCTTCAGAGCGGAGGCTGAAGCTTTCTTT | CASSFRAEAEAFF
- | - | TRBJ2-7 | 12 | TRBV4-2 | TGTGCCAGCAGCCAGAGAACAGGCGAGCAGTACTTC | CASSQRTGEQYF
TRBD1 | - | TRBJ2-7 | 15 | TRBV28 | TGTGCCAGCAGCATTGGACAGGGGAGAAGATACGAGCAGTACTTC | CASSIGQGRRYEQYF
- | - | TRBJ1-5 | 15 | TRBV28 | TGTGCCAGCAGCCTAGGTACAGGGCCGGATCAGCCCCAGCATTTT | CASSLGTGPDQPQHF
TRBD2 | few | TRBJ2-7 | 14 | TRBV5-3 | TGTGCCAGAAGCTTGCCGACTAGCGGCTACGAGCAGTACTTC | CARSLPTSGYEQYF
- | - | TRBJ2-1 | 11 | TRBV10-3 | TGTGCCATCAGTGTAAGCAATGAGCAGTTCTTC | CAISVSNEQFF
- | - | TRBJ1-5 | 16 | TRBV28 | TGTGCCAGCAGTTACAGGGCCGGGTATAGCAATCAGCCCCAGCATTTT | CASSYRAGYSNQPQHF
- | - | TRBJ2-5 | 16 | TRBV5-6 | TGTGCCAGCAGCTCCGCCCTGACCGGAACCCAAGAGACCCAGTACTTC | CASSSALTGTQETQYF
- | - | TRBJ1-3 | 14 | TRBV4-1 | TGCGCCAGCAGCCACGAGGACAGAGGAAACACCATATATTTT | CASSHEDRGNTIYF
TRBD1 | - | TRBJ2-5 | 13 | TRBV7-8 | TGTGCCAGCAGCTTAGACAGGGGAGAGACCCAGTACTTC | CASSLDRGETQYF
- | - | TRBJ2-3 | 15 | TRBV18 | TGTGCCAGCTCCCCGCCGGGACTGACAACAGATACGCAGTATTTT | CASSPPGLTTDTQYF
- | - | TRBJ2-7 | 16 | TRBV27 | TGTGCCAGCCGAAAACGGTCAATTATGGAGGACGACGAGCAGTACTTC | CASRKRSIMEDDEQYF
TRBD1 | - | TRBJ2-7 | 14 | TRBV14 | TGTGCCAGCAGTGGAAGAGGGACAGCCTACGAGCAGTACTTC | CASSGRGTAYEQYF
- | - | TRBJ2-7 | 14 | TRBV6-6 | TGTGCCAGCAGTTACGGGACGAGCTCCTACGAGCAGTACTTC | CASSYGTSSYEQYF
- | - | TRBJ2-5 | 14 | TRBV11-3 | TGTGCCAGCAGCATCGGGCCCAACCAAGAGACCCAGTACTTC | CASSIGPNQETQYF
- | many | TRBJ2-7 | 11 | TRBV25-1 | TGTGCCAGCAGTTCCCCCTACGAGCAGTACTTC | CASSSPYEQYF
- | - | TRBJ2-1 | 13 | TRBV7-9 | TGTGCCAGCATGAGGGTCGGGGACAATGAGCAGTTCTTC | CASMRVGDNEQFF
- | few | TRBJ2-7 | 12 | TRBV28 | TGTGCCAGCAGGGACCGCACGGGTGAGCAGTACTTC | CASRDRTGEQYF
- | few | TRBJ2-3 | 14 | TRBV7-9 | TGTGCCAGCAGCTTATGGACGGTCACAGATACGCAGTATTTT | CASSLWTVTDTQYF
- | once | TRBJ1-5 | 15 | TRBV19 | TGTGCCAGCAGTCCGGACTTGTATAGCAATCAGCCCCAGCATTTT | CASSPDLYSNQPQHF
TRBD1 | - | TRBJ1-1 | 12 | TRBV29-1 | TGCAGCGCAGACAGGGGGAACACTGAAGCTTTCTTT | CSADRGNTEAFF
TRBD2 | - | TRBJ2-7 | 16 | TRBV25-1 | TGTGCCAGCAGCAAAGGTAGCGGGCTTAGCTCCTACGAGCAGTACTTC | CASSKGSGLSSYEQYF
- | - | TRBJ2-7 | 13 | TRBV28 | TGTGCCAGCAGTGCGGGGTGGTCCTACGAGCAGTACTTC | CASSAGWSYEQYF
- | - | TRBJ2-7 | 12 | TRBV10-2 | TGCGCCAGCAGTGACCTACTGTACGAGCAGTACTTC | CASSDLLYEQYF
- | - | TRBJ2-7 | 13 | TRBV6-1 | TGTGCCAGCAGTGACTCGGGGTCCTACGAGCAGTACTTC | CASSDSGSYEQYF
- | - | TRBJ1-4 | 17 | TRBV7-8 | TGTGCCAGCAGCTTAGAGCTTGGGTTTAGAACTAATGAAAAACTGTTTTTT | CASSLELGFRTNEKLFF
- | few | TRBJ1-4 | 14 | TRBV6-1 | TGTGCCAGCAGTGTGGGGCCAACTAATGAAAAACTGTTTTTT | CASSVGPTNEKLFF
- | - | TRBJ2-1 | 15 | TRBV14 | TGTGCCAGCAGCCATTCCGAGCGGATCTACAATGAGCAGTTCTTC | CASSHSERIYNEQFF
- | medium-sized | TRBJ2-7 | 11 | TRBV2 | TGTGCCAGCAAAGGGACCCACGAGCAGTACTTC | CASKGTHEQYF
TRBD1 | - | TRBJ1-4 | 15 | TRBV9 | TGTGCCAGCAGCGTAGCCGGGACAGGGGGCGAAAAACTGTTTTTT | CASSVAGTGGEKLFF
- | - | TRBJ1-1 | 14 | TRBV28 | TGTGCCAGCAGTTTATCCGGACACACCCGGGAAGCTTTCTTT | CASSLSGHTREAFF
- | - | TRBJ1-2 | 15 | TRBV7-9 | TGTGCCAGCAGCTTAGTTTCCGGGGCCGTTTATGGCTACACCTTC | CASSLVSGAVYGYTF
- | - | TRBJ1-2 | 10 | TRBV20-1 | TGCAGTGCTAAGTTTGGTGGCTACACCTTC | CSAKFGGYTF
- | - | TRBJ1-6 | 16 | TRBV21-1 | TGTGCCAGCACCGCTCGTTGGGACACCAATAATTCACCCCTCCACTTT | CASTARWDTNNSPLHF
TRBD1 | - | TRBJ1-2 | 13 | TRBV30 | TGTGCCTGGAGTCAGGGGGTCGGAAGCGGCTACACCTTC | CAWSQGVGSGYTF
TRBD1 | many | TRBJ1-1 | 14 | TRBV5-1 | TGCGCCAGCGTCATCGGGACAGGGGGTACTGAAGCTTTCTTT | CASVIGTGGTEAFF
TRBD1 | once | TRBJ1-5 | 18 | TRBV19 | TGTGCCAGTAGTACGCCTCCGGGACAGGGGGCGCGGGGTCAGCCCCAGCATTTT | CASSTPPGQGARGQPQHF
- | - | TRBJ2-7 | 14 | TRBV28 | TGTGCCAGCAGTTTGATACTCCACTCCTACGAGCAGTACTTC | CASSLILHSYEQYF
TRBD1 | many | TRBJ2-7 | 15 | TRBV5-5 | TGTGCCAGCAGCTTCAAACAGGGGTATTCCTACGAGCAGTACTTC | CASSFKQGYSYEQYF